Listed below are T cell receptor beta chains from one sample, sequenced in a study of graft-versus-host responses after intestinal transplantation. Profiled with immunoSEQ multiplex PCR; TCRdb holds only in-frame clones, not every one. Altogether some 120,000 clones are present, about nine tenths being singletons, with the ten largest covering more than 0.15%. These receptors have no identified antigens. Sequenced here: unstimulated CD4+ T cells sorted from spleen or lymph node cells, sampled before intestinal transplant. The receptors come from a human donor who received an intestinal transplant. Both conserved end residues are part of each CDR3. A D gene is named only where the DNA matches it firmly. For some rows the clone size is stated as once, few or many, or as a class when expanded; others skip it.

>TRBJ1-1|-|-|TRBV5-4
CASSGRGNTEAFF
TGTGCCAGCAGCGGCCGGGGGAACACTGAAGCTTTCTTT
>TRBJ2-1|-|-|TRBV7-2
CASSLASEGGYNEQFF
TGTGCCAGCAGCTTAGCCTCTGAGGGGGGGTACAATGAGCAGTTCTTC
>TRBJ2-7|TRBD2|-|TRBV28
CASAKPGLAAYEQYF
TGTGCCAGCGCTAAGCCCGGACTAGCGGCCTACGAGCAGTACTTC
>TRBJ2-5|TRBD1|-|TRBV9
CASSVGGTGRQETQYF
TGTGCCAGCAGCGTAGGCGGGACAGGGAGGCAAGAGACCCAGTACTTC
>TRBJ2-7|-|few|TRBV5-4
CASSGRGHSYEQYF
TGTGCCAGCAGCGGACGGGGACATTCATACGAGCAGTACTTC
>TRBJ2-5|-|-|TRBV6-6
CASSYSVGVETQYF
TGTGCCAGCAGTTACTCAGTGGGAGTTGAGACCCAGTACTTC
>TRBJ2-2|-|-|TRBV5-4
CASTLFSGGRTGELFF
TGTGCCAGCACCCTTTTTTCCGGGGGTCGCACCGGGGAGCTGTTTTTT
>TRBJ1-1|-|-|TRBV20-1
CSASGAEAFF
TGCAGTGCGTCCGGGGCTGAAGCTTTCTTT
>TRBJ2-5|TRBD2|-|TRBV9
CASSPGLAGGQETQYF
TGTGCCAGCAGCCCTGGACTAGCGGGGGGGCAAGAGACCCAGTACTTC
>TRBJ2-2|TRBD2|-|TRBV9
CASSVVGGSGYANTGELFF
TGTGCCAGCAGCGTAGTTGGTGGTAGCGGGTACGCGAACACCGGGGAGCTGTTTTTT
>TRBJ1-1|TRBD1|-|TRBV30
CAWSPGTGINEAFF
TGTGCCTGGAGCCCCGGGACAGGGATAAATGAAGCTTTCTTT
>TRBJ1-2|-|-|TRBV11-2
CASSLDPEDRGYTF
TGTGCCAGCAGCTTAGACCCCGAGGATCGGGGCTACACCTTC
>TRBJ2-2|-|-|TRBV2
CASMLRVAGELFF
TGTGCCAGCATGCTCAGGGTTGCCGGGGAGCTGTTTTTT
>TRBJ1-1|TRBD1|-|TRBV25-1
CASSGSQRDRIEAFF
TGTGCCAGCAGTGGATCCCAGAGGGACAGGATTGAAGCTTTCTTT
>TRBJ1-2|TRBD1|-|TRBV18
CASSPIGGATSVTF
TGTGCCAGCTCACCAATAGGGGGCGCGACGTCCGTCACCTTC
>TRBJ2-7|-|few|TRBV28
CASRDTPYEQYF
TGTGCCAGCAGGGACACCCCCTACGAGCAGTACTTC
>TRBJ1-3|-|-|TRBV6-1
CASTFTGTGNTIYF
TGTGCCAGCACCTTTACAGGGACGGGAAACACCATATATTTT
>TRBJ2-5|-|-|TRBV9
CASSVGSGEETQYF
TGTGCCAGCAGCGTAGGTAGCGGTGAGGAGACCCAGTACTTC
>TRBJ1-1|TRBD1|-|TRBV7-9
CASSSRGENTEAFF
TGTGCCAGCAGCTCCAGGGGGGAGAACACTGAAGCTTTCTTT
>TRBJ1-6|-|-|TRBV7-2
CASSFQGSISPLHF
TGTGCCAGCAGCTTCCAGGGGAGCATTTCACCCCTCCACTTT
>TRBJ2-6|-|-|TRBV4-3
CASSQDMVDSGANVLTF
TGCGCCAGCAGCCAAGATATGGTAGACTCTGGGGCCAACGTCCTGACTTTC
>TRBJ1-1|-|-|TRBV30
CAWKNQDTEAFF
TGTGCCTGGAAAAACCAGGACACTGAAGCTTTCTTT
>TRBJ2-3|TRBD1|-|TRBV30
CAWSLGQGARNTQYF
TGTGCCTGGAGTTTGGGACAGGGGGCGAGGAATACGCAGTATTTT
>TRBJ2-7|-|once|TRBV28
CASSLAPRPGEQYF
TGTGCCAGCAGTTTAGCTCCTAGGCCGGGGGAGCAGTACTTC
>TRBJ2-7|-|-|TRBV11-2
CASSLDRATEQYF
TGTGCCAGCAGCTTAGACAGGGCGACCGAGCAGTACTTC